What follows is one T cell receptor (beta chain) and its context. Per the original data handling: Amplification of reference gene primers was used by the study to estimate nucleated cell counts. The method was immunoSEQ multiplex PCR; TCRdb's version includes in-frame clones alone and lacks a portion of them. V and J calls and clone size come straight from that table; D and trimming were deduced from the DNA. The data contain about 210,000 clones, 82% of them singletons. The data belong to a study of blood T cell repertoires in COVID-19. V shed 4 bases and J 6 bases; nucleotides not matched to a gene: 7. Germline CDR1 is SGHRS and CDR2 is YFSETQ. This CDR3 comprises 14 residues.

This chain links TRBV5-1 with TRBJ1-5; 7 positions agree with TRBD1. The receptor was derived from a woman aged 70-85 years with COVID-19, enrolled during active disease. Sequenced sample: peripheral blood. The CDR3 coding sequence is TGCGCCAGCAGCCTCGGACAGGCGAGTCAGCCCCAGCATTTT. The encoded protein is CASSLGQASQPQHF.